This TCR beta chain was recovered during a study of cytomegalovirus exposure and HLA in healthy donors. In the study overall: In terms of ancestry, the Caucasian-associated cluster contained roughly 80% of the roughly 400 genotyped donors.

A word on this clone: Its specificity is unknown.

Study-wide results and limits: Analysis performed later found about 17,000 TCR beta sequences associated with HLA alleles at 0.05 false discovery rate. The classifier, whose performance was assessed in both the original and validation cohorts, reportedly diagnosed cytomegalovirus status with high specificity and sensitivity. A later analysis reportedly found that, within productive TCRs, an Asian-associated ancestry cluster had fewer N-insertions than the mean observed across the roughly 700 donors.

60 Vbeta and 13 Jbeta primers were used in PCR. Profiled with immunoSEQ multiplex PCR; TCRdb holds only in-frame clones, not every one. The sample has just over 150,000 clones, 60% to 80% seen once. The CDR3 length is 15 residues. The V segment lost 6 bases and the J segment 6 bases; nucleotides outside the gene matches: 13. From germline, CDR1 is LNHDA and CDR2 SQIVND (reference sequence). The source of this sequence is a woman aged 50 to 60 in good health and CMV-seropositive. Sequenced input: PBMCs. This chain links TRBV19 with TRBJ2-7; 8 bases map to TRBD2. The CDR3 DNA reads TGTGCCAGTAGCTCTACCGGGGGGGGGCGCTCCGAGCAGTACTTC. Translated: CASSSTGGGRSEQYF.